The clone carrying this T cell receptor (beta chain) occurred a few times. This sample is drawn from a study of human T cells and chemical hapten exposure. On the study more broadly: Small pooled library volume differences chiefly drove per-sample TCR yield variation.

Time point described: pre-sensitization, week 0. The treatment denotes: therapeutic diphenylcyclopropenone sensitization with weekly scalp DPC. Whole blood that had not been fractionated was the source of extracted total RNA. TCRdb reanalysed the RACE reads using MiXCR and keeps one entry per CDR3 protein. The sample yields approximately 400,000 distinct CDR3 sequences, around 5.5% seen once. Trimming shortened V by 3 bases and J by 8 bases, and 13 bases separated the two germline ends. This CDR3 region has 13 residues. CDR1 is KGHSH and CDR2 is LQKENI in the germline V gene. The input for sequencing was whole blood, taken in connection with sensitization to the hapten diphenylcyclopropenone (DPC). The chain is built from TRBV18 and TRBJ1-2, with D uncertain. This clonotype was obtained from a woman in her fifties or sixties with alopecia areata. Some clones in this sample may be carry-over from other donors' samples. The chain's CDR3 is CASSPGVSKGYTF. CDR3 nucleotides: TGTGCCAGCTCACCGGGAGTGTCTAAGGGCTACACCTTC. The variable domain in full, with the rest retrieved from reference TRBV18 and TRBJ1-2, is NAGVMQNPRHLVRRRGQEARLRCSPMKGHSHVYWYRQLPEEGLKFMVYLQKENIIDESGMPKERFSAEFPKEGPSILRIQQVVRGDSAAYFCASSPGVSKGYTFGSGTRLTVV.